The clone carrying this TCR beta chain was seen ten or more times. V shed 5 bases, J shed 6 bases, and the junction held 4 bases outside the gene matches. The CDR3 contains 13 residues. These data come from a study of T cell repertoires in cytomegalovirus infection. TCRdb fed the reads into MiXCR, producing one record per CDR3 protein. The sample holds about 240,000 distinct CDR3 sequences, about 12% seen once. Sequenced sample: PBMCs. This chain connects TRBV12-3 or TRBV12-4 to TRBJ1-1; TRBD1 matches 9 bases. The TCR originated in a human donor in good health (CMV status not recorded). Some clones in this sample may be carry-over from other donors' samples. CDR3 sequence: CASSVGQGSEAFF. The CDR3 bases are TGTGCCAGCAGTGTTGGACAGGGGTCTGAAGCTTTCTTT.